The clone carrying this T cell receptor (beta chain) showed up just a few times. What it recognizes is unknown. The germline V gene encodes CDR1 SQVTM and CDR2 ANQGSEA. The CDR3 sequence is 12 residues long. Trimming took 3 bases from V and 0 from J, leaving 4 bases between them. The sample comes from a study of naive and memory T cell subsets. General study points: Over 90% of naive TCR sequences appeared only once, unlike memory subsets. Naive repertoires, especially CD8, held a few larger clonotypes, possibly memory cells re-expressing CD45RA. Expression changes during T cell differentiation may affect RNA-based TCR counts.

Cells stained for CD3, CD4, CD8, CD45RA, CD27 and viability were sorted into four CD45RA/CD27 subsets. The beta constant-region primer was an equimolar mix of two oligonucleotides covering TRBC1 and TRBC2. TCRdb redid the calling of the UMI-ligation and nested PCR reads with MiXCR, one entry per CDR3 protein. The sample yields under 150,000 distinct CDR3 sequences, 15% to 20% seen once. The sample taken for sequencing was naive CD4+ T cells from blood. The receptor's source is a human donor in good health. The chain links TRBV29-1 to TRBJ2-3; D is unclear. The DNA for the CDR3 is TGCAGCGTTGAGGAAAGCACAGATACGCAGTATTTT. Protein: CSVEESTDTQYF.